Below, 8 T cell receptor beta chains from the same sample are listed, as sequenced in a study of blood T cell repertoires in COVID-19 (TCRdb year 2020). The library was generated by the immunoSEQ multiplex PCR assay. TCRdb re-hosts the immuneACCESS table, in-frame sequences only. Its copies lack some clones; in the studies checked, an unresolved V gene accounts for under half of them, and the cause for the rest is not known. A total of approximately 310,000 clones appear in this sample, around 87% of them only once. 7.8% of the sample rests with the top ten. Sequencing was done on a sample of peripheral blood. Every receptor here comes from a woman aged 50 to 60 who had recovered from COVID-19.

The chain carries TRBV5-1 and TRBJ2-1; maybe TRBD2 (6 bases). This CDR3 region has 17 residues. The germline V and J ends were trimmed by 0 bases and 3 bases, with 16 bases remaining between them. Looked up from germline, CDR1 is SGHRS and CDR2 is YFSETQ. The CDR3 coding sequence is TGCGCCAGCAGCTTGGCCTATTCGGACTATGACTACAATGAGCAGTTCTTC. As protein: CASSLAYSDYDYNEQFF.

This chain uses TRBV19 with TRBJ2-6, with D maybe TRBD1 (5 bases). The germline V gene encodes CDR1 LNHDA and CDR2 SQIVND (reference sequence). V lost 9 bases to trimming and J lost 4 bases, with 13 bases between them. This CDR3 has 14 amino acids. The CDR3 protein is CASRRGSGANVLTF. For the CDR3, the DNA is TGTGCCAGCCGAAGGGGCTCCGGGGCCAACGTCCTGACTTTC.

Comment on this clone: This may arise from a read error, as a much more abundant clone is one base away. V usage is TRBV5-4 and J usage is TRBJ1-1; D is unclear. The CDR3 contains 13 residues. Trimming took 4 bases from V and 0 from J, leaving 7 bases between them. Germline loops: CDR1 SGHNT, CDR2 YYREEE (reference sequence). The chain's CDR3 is CASSPELNTEAFF. The CDR3 DNA is TGTGCCAGCAGCCCCGAGCTGAACACTGAAGCTTTCTTT.

This clone was detected only a few times. The chain couples TRBV10-3 to TRBJ2-2, with D possibly being TRBD1 (7 bases). The CDR3 loop spans 14 amino acids. CDR1 and CDR2 (germline): ENHRY, SYGVKD. V gave up 8 bases and J gave up 3 bases, with 13 bases separating them. CDR3 loop: CAIGGTAYTGELFF. Here the CDR3 DNA reads TGTGCCATCGGGGGGACAGCGTACACCGGGGAGCTGTTTTTT.

V gene TRBV4-3 combines with J gene TRBJ2-5; tentatively, D is TRBD2 (6 bases). Deletions cut 0 bases from V and 4 bases from J, with 15 bases between. There are 16 residues in the CDR3. Germline V gene data show CDR1 as LGHNA and CDR2 as YSLEER. For the CDR3, the DNA is TGCGCCAGCAGCCAAGATCTGACAGTGGGGGGAGAGACCCAGTACTTC. Amino acid sequence: CASSQDLTVGGETQYF.

As to this clone: Relative to the germline gene, one junction end is altered; a read error may explain this. The chain recombines TRBV2 with TRBJ2-7; 7 nucleotides match TRBD2. The CDR3 runs to 14 residues. Germline loops: CDR1 SNHLY, CDR2 FYNNEI. The CDR3 DNA is TGTGCCAGCGGTGAGGAAGCGGGGACCTACGAGCAGTACTTC. It translates to CASGEEAGTYEQYF.

The V call is TRBV5-6, the J call TRBJ1-1; perhaps TRBD1 as D (6 bases). Germline V gene lookup returns CDR1 SGHDT and CDR2 YYEEEE. V was pared by 4 bases and J by 8 bases, with 12 bases between. The CDR3 runs 12 residues. CDR3 coding DNA: TGTGCCAGCAGCGTCTTACAGGGAGAAGCTTTCTTT. This codes for CASSVLQGEAFF.

This clone was seen only once. This sequence joins TRBV28 and TRBJ1-2, with a tentative D call TRBD1 (5 bases). This CDR3 has 14 amino acids. Trimming pared 6 bases from V and 8 bases from J, leaving 19 bases between. Germline loops: CDR1 MDHEN, CDR2 SYDVKM. CDR3 in DNA: TGTGCCAGCAGCTTGGGGGGGATCCGTAAGGGCTACACCTTC. Amino acids: CASSLGGIRKGYTF.